The subject of this entry is one T cell receptor beta chain. This clonotype has just a few counts. The specificity of this receptor is unknown. Base qualities were left out, and no much larger clone turns up one base away. The data are from a study of T cells after yellow fever vaccination (dated by TCRdb to the late 2010s). Regarding the research as a whole: The SMART-Seq v4 Ultra Low Input RNA kit was used to prepare libraries from fractions with low cell numbers. To track T-cell clones before and after primary and booster YFV17D yellow fever vaccination, bulk TCR alpha and beta repertoires were sequenced longitudinally. Bulk PBMC replicates and cell subsets were isolated from blood drawn at multiple timepoints before and after both primary and secondary immunization. Two healthy male donors, one aged 18 to 29 and one aged 30 to 40 years, made up the cohort. The paper's findings and limits, for the study overall: Because abundant contaminating clonotypes from the bulk population could be contained in FACS-sorted repertoires, computational filtering was required. Because the study included only two donors, the extent to which the findings can be generalized is limited. Compared with the primary T-cell response, the secondary T-cell response was weaker but faster, peaking on day 5 rather than day 15. Most clones expanded after primary vaccination were re-detected after the booster (almost 97% of CD4 and 80% to 90% of CD8), suggesting broad memory maintenance. A small fraction of clonotypes showed up in both the CD4 and CD8 compartments, probably as a result of convergent recombination.

The label giving this sample's treatment or condition can be read as: live attenuated yellow fever vaccine strain. PBMCs were isolated from peripheral blood using a standard Ficoll-Paque protocol. Dynabeads CD4 and CD8 positive selection kits were used to isolate the CD4 and CD8 T-cell fractions. RNA was extracted with TriZol from bulk PBMCs, CD4 and CD8 fractions, and dextramer-positive and dextramer-negative fractions. TCR cDNA was synthesized by 5'RACE template switching, which introduced a universal primer site and unique molecular identifiers. Priming for cDNA synthesis came from both the TCR alpha and TCR beta constant segments. Library amplification involved two PCR steps, and the second step added sample barcodes and sequencing adapters. Sequencing of libraries was done on Illumina HiSeq 2500 (2x100 bp) or NovaSeq (2x150 bp). In the authors' own workflow: MIGEC was used to demultiplex reads and collapse the reads into UMI consensus sequences, and MiXCR was used for V(D)J alignment. Clonotypes responding to the vaccine were identified with edgeR on replicate PBMC samples, with the criteria of FDR below 0.01 and a log2 fold change above 5 up to day 15. Each bulk clonotype received a CD4 or CD8 identity based on whether the sequenced CD4 or CD8 repertoire contained that clonotype at higher abundance. TCRdb redid the processing of the public reads, applying fastp at Q25 and MiXCR, and retained in-frame beta chains. Each CDR3 protein appears once, grouped with its most common genes and DNA. Clone size and V and J calls follow TCRdb, not the original study. This sample holds 200,000 to 300,000 distinct CDR3 sequences; 10% to 15% were observed only once. The ten largest clones capture 0.4% to 0.65% of the sample.

From the cysteine through the phenylalanine, the CDR3 covers 15 amino acids. Just the 45-base CDR3 DNA is kept, in frame starting at base 1. V trim: 2 bases; J trim: 5 bases; unmatched bases: 6. CDR1 DFQATT and CDR2 SNEGSKA are derived from the germline V gene (reference sequence). The source material was CD4+ T cells sorted from PBMCs, sampled 45 days after the yellow fever booster vaccination. Here the chain combines TRBV20-1 and TRBJ2-1; 10 of the junction bases match TRBD2. The source of this sequence is a man younger than 40 who received the YFV17D yellow fever vaccine. The CDR3 in this case is CSARLGTSVNNEQFF. The sequenced DNA is TGCAGTGCTAGACTGGGGACTAGCGTAAACAATGAGCAGTTCTTC.